This T cell receptor (beta chain) was sequenced during a study of beta chain features in type 1 diabetes. This CDR3 is built from 14 residues. Germline values: CDR1 SQVTM, CDR2 ANQGSEA. The V and J ends lost 0 bases and 3 bases respectively, with 9 bases between them. There are a few counts of this clone. The antigen is undetermined. General observations from the study: TCRB CDR3s were moderately but significantly shorter in Type 1 diabetes patients in all four CD4+ subsets. Insertions were fewer and deletions more numerous at VDJ junctions in type 1 diabetes patients.

Based on CD45RO/CCR7/CD25/CD127/CD95/CD27, CD4+ regulatory, stem cell-like memory, naive and central memory cells were sorted. The study reverse transcribed the entire isolated RNA, so it sequenced expressed TCRB transcripts. This table comes from immunoSEQ multiplex PCR, and its TCRdb copy is limited to in-frame clones, with some not included. The table records some 700,000 clones, 10% to 15% of them present only once. The chain is built from TRBV29-1 and TRBJ2-1; a possible D gene is TRBD1 (6 bases). The clonotype originates from a man in his late teens or twenties with type 1 diabetes. Sequencing input: naive CD4+ T cells from blood. The CDR3 region is CSVEDRGNYNEQFF. DNA of the CDR3: TGCAGCGTTGAAGATAGGGGGAACTACAATGAGCAGTTCTTC.